The 23 T cell receptor beta chains below come from one sample, sequenced in a study of shared clonotypes between healthy human individuals (dated by TCRdb to 2020 to 2022). CD8 naive samples consisted of CD45RO-negative cells that were positively selected for CCR7, yielding a CD45RA+CCR7+ population without TemRA cells. To prepare the library, the immunoSEQ multiplex PCR assay was applied. The immuneACCESS repertoire file appears here via TCRdb, limited to in-frame rearrangements. These files lack a portion of the clones; in checked studies, under half of the deficit traces to unresolved V genes, and the cause of the others is not known. In all, the sample holds millions of clones, and about 95% of those were seen once. Together, the top ten hold 0.9% to 1.3% of the sample. Sequenced sample: naive CD8+ T cells sorted from blood. In light of the paper, this sample's cell subset or site label describes: CD45RA+CCR7+. The receptors here all came from a man younger than 30 in good health.

For the CDR3, the DNA is TGTGCCAGCAGCTTAGCTATCAGGGAAGCCAAAAACATTCAGTACTTC. Amino acid sequence: CASSLAIREAKNIQYF. V gene TRBV11-2 combines with J gene TRBJ2-4; a weak D match, TRBD1 (5 bases). The CDR3 sequence is 16 residues long. Trimming pared 1 base from V and 0 bases from J, leaving 10 bases between. Germline assignment: CDR1 SGHAT and CDR2 FQNNGV.

The chain recombines TRBV4-3 with TRBJ2-7; D unclear. The CDR3 consists of 14 residues. Germline CDR1 is LGHNA and CDR2 is YSLEER. The germline V and J ends were trimmed by 0 bases and 2 bases, with 8 bases remaining between them. The CDR3 DNA follows: TGCGCCAGCAGCCAAGACTACGTGACCTACGAGCAGTACTTC. It is translated as CASSQDYVTYEQYF.

The chain employs TRBV5-1 and TRBJ1-1; TRBD1 aligns across 9 bases. Germline V gene sequence: CDR1 SGHRS, CDR2 YFSETQ. This CDR3 comprises 17 residues. V shed 3 bases and J 1 base; nucleotides not matched to a gene: 10. The CDR3 loop reads CASSSGQGLTGNTEAFF. The CDR3 DNA reads as TGCGCCAGCAGCTCGGGACAGGGCCTCACAGGGAACACTGAAGCTTTCTTT. Based on the CDR3 plus reference TRBV5-1 and TRBJ1-1, the full variable domain is KAGVTQTPRYLIKTRGQQVTLSCSPISGHRSVSWYQQTPGQGLQFLFEYFSETQRNKGNFPGRFSGRQFSNSRSEMNVSTLELGDSALYLCASSSGQGLTGNTEAFFGQGTRLTVV.

This clone was detected once. The chain joins TRBV6-5 to TRBJ2-3, with D unresolved. The germline CDR1 and CDR2 sequences are MNHEY and SVGAGI. Trimming took off 0 bases at V and 2 bases at J, with 9 bases between the two ends. CDR3 length: 15 residues. The CDR3 here is CASSYSPSLTDTQYF. CDR3 DNA: TGTGCCAGCAGTTACTCACCTTCCCTCACAGATACGCAGTATTTT.

This chain uses TRBV29-1 with TRBJ2-1; a weak D match, TRBD1 (6 bases). The ends were cut back, 5 bases at V and 11 bases at J, with 10 bases in the middle. The CDR3 loop spans 10 amino acids. Germline V gene data show CDR1 as SQVTM and CDR2 as ANQGSEA. CDR3 DNA: TGCAGCGTTCTTGGACAGAAGCAGTTCTTC. Translation gives CSVLGQKQFF.

This clone was detected only once. The chain recombines TRBV27 with TRBJ2-3; 11 nucleotides line up with TRBD2. From germline, CDR1 is MNHEY and CDR2 SMNVEV (reference sequence). The CDR3 has 16 amino acids. V was clipped by 5 bases and J by 4 bases; unmatched bases: 8. The CDR3 sequence: CASSPYSGGAADTQYF. Written as DNA, the CDR3 is TGTGCCAGCAGTCCCTATAGCGGGGGGGCCGCAGATACGCAGTATTTT.

Only one count was recorded for this clone. This chain links TRBV18 with TRBJ2-2, with TRBD2 matching over 13 bases. Per germline, CDR1 KGHSH and CDR2 LQKENI. The V and J ends lost 3 bases and 0 bases, in that order; junction bases with no gene match: 1. The CDR3 sequence is 17 residues long. Written as DNA, the CDR3 is TGTGCCAGCTCACCTGGGACTAGCGGGGCGAACACCGGGGAGCTGTTTTTT. It translates to CASSPGTSGANTGELFF.

This chain connects TRBV4-3 to TRBJ2-3, with D unclear. V lost 1 base to trimming and J lost 0 bases, with 8 bases between them. The CDR3 has 15 amino acids. Germline V gives CDR1 LGHNA, CDR2 YSLEER. In nucleotides, the CDR3 is TGCGCCAGCAGCCAAGTTGGTCCCAGCACAGATACGCAGTATTTT. Its translation: CASSQVGPSTDTQYF.

The V and J genes are TRBV27 and TRBJ1-2, with D tentatively TRBD1 (5 bases). Trimming removed 5 bases from V and 4 bases from J, with 17 bases in between. Germline V gene lookup returns CDR1 MNHEY and CDR2 SMNVEV (reference sequence). The CDR3 spans 15 residues. DNA for the CDR3: TGTGCCAGCAGTCCCCAGGACAAATCGGGCTATGGCTACACCTTC. Protein: CASSPQDKSGYGYTF.

In the case of this clone: The sample holds other DNA sequences that translate to the same CDR3. V gene TRBV7-6 combines with J gene TRBJ2-7, with D hard to call. This CDR3 has 14 amino acids. V dropped 2 bases and J dropped 2 bases, with 10 bases sitting between them. Looked up from germline, CDR1 is SGHVS and CDR2 is FNYEAQ. The CDR3 spells CASSLFGPAYEQYF. CDR3 nucleotides: TGTGCCAGCAGCTTATTCGGACCCGCCTACGAGCAGTACTTC.

V and J are TRBV7-9 and TRBJ2-1, with TRBD2 matching over 9 bases. Germline V gene sequence: CDR1 SEHNR, CDR2 FQNEAQ (reference sequence). This CDR3 region has 14 residues. V gave up 4 bases and J gave up 4 bases; unmatched junction bases: 2. CDR3 protein: CASSSSGKYNEQFF. The CDR3 DNA reads as TGTGCCAGCAGCTCTAGCGGGAAATACAATGAGCAGTTCTTC.

This chain joins TRBV10-3 and TRBJ2-7; 7 nucleotides agree with TRBD1. J gave up 2 bases and V 4 bases, and 2 bases lay outside the gene matches. CDR3 size: 13 residues. Germline assignment: CDR1 ENHRY and CDR2 SYGVKD. CDR3 amino acids: CAISVGQTYEQYF. The DNA of the CDR3 is TGTGCCATCAGTGTGGGACAGACCTACGAGCAGTACTTC.

V is TRBV5-1 and J is TRBJ2-5; weak D call: TRBD2 (7 bases). The V gene's germline CDR1 is SGHRS and CDR2 YFSETQ. The CDR3 loop spans 16 amino acids. The V gene lost 2 bases and the J gene lost 2 bases, with 16 bases spanning the gap. The CDR3 loop is CASSFGEGVRQETQYF. The CDR3 DNA is TGCGCCAGCAGCTTTGGGGAGGGGGTAAGGCAAGAGACCCAGTACTTC.

The count of this clone is one. The chain recombines TRBV18 with TRBJ2-4, with D tentatively TRBD1 (6 bases). CDR3 length equals 13 residues. V was trimmed by 3 bases and J by 7 bases, leaving 10 bases between them. Per the germline V gene, CDR1 is KGHSH and CDR2 is LQKENI. The CDR3 region has the DNA TGTGCCAGCTCACCGGGGGCTTCCAACATTCAGTACTTC. Translated, it gives CASSPGASNIQYF.

Worth noting for this clone: The sample has other DNA sequences that encode this CDR3 too. The rearrangement uses TRBV28 and TRBJ2-7; D remains ambiguous. Trimming removed 2 bases from V and 4 bases from J, with 9 bases in between. Germline lookup yields CDR1 MDHEN and CDR2 SYDVKM. The CDR3 length is 13 residues. This chain's CDR3 is CASSLLGGYEQYF. The CDR3 DNA sequence: TGTGCCAGCAGTTTACTGGGTGGGTACGAGCAGTACTTC.

The count of this clone is one. This chain links TRBV9 with TRBJ2-4; D gene uncertain. CDR1 is SGDLS and CDR2 is YYNGEE in the germline V gene. Trimming pared 3 bases from V and 7 bases from J, leaving 11 bases between. This CDR3 contains 13 residues. The CDR3 region has the DNA TGTGCCAGCAGCGCCCCCCGAGAGAACATTCAGTACTTC. This translates into CASSAPRENIQYF.

This chain connects TRBV29-1 to TRBJ2-2; D is unclear. Germline CDR1 reads SQVTM; CDR2 reads ANQGSEA. The CDR3 consists of 14 residues. V was shortened by 4 bases and J by 7 bases, with 16 bases between the two germline ends. CDR3 protein: CSVAVGQLGGELFF. The CDR3 bases are TGCAGCGTTGCGGTCGGTCAATTGGGCGGGGAGCTGTTTTTT.

The CDR3 reads CASSFGLAGAKSGNEQFF. CDR3 coding DNA: TGTGCCAGCAGTTTCGGTCTAGCGGGAGCGAAAAGCGGCAATGAGCAGTTCTTC. The chain uses TRBV27 and TRBJ2-1, with TRBD2 identical over 10 bases. The V gene end was trimmed by 3 bases and the J gene end by 6 bases; junction bases not matched to a gene: 14. Germline V lookup: CDR1 MNHEY, CDR2 SMNVEV (reference sequence). The CDR3 has 18 amino acids.

For this clone: The sample has other DNA sequences that encode this CDR3 too. This chain joins TRBV6-5 and TRBJ1-2; D gene unclear. The ends were cut back, 4 bases at V and 2 bases at J, with 8 bases in the middle. Germline V gives CDR1 MNHEY, CDR2 SVGAGI. CDR3 length: 13 amino acids. The CDR3 bases are TGTGCCAGCAGTTTAGGCCGGAACTATGGCTACACCTTC. This encodes CASSLGRNYGYTF.

Comments on this clone: The sample carries other DNA sequences with the same CDR3. The gene calls are TRBV30 and TRBJ1-1; no clear D gene. Between the trimmed V and J ends, which lost 0 bases and 4 bases, there was a span of 9 bases. The CDR3 contains 13 residues. Germline V CDR1 and CDR2: GTSNPN, SVGIG (reference sequence). The CDR3, as DNA: TGTGCCTGGAGTGTAAGCGGAGGCACTGAAGCTTTCTTT. It encodes CAWSVSGGTEAFF.

The chain carries TRBV20-1 and TRBJ1-1; D remains ambiguous. There are 11 residues in the CDR3. Germline V lookup: CDR1 DFQATT, CDR2 SNEGSKA (reference sequence). Trimming left V 7 bases short and J 4 bases short, with 10 bases between. CDR3 in DNA: TGCAGTGTTCCTTTAGGCACTGAAGCTTTCTTT. This encodes CSVPLGTEAFF.

Turning to this clone: Other DNA sequences of this sample code for an identical CDR3. The chain couples TRBV9 to TRBJ1-2, with 10 bases fitting TRBD1. V shed 3 bases and J 2 bases; nucleotides not matched to a gene: 1. CDR1 and CDR2 from the germline V gene are SGDLS and YYNGEE. This CDR3 contains 14 residues. CDR3 in DNA: TGTGCCAGCAGCGGGGGACAGGGGAACTATGGCTACACCTTC. Translating it yields CASSGGQGNYGYTF.

V and J are TRBV5-1 and TRBJ2-1; no clear D gene. This CDR3 spans 12 amino acids. V gave up 0 bases and J gave up 9 bases, with 7 bases separating them. The germline V gene has CDR1 SGHRS and CDR2 YFSETQ. The CDR3 DNA follows: TGCGCCAGCAGCTTGGTCCTCCCTGAGCAGTTCTTC. Amino acid sequence: CASSLVLPEQFF.